The 14 T cell receptor beta chains presented below share a single source sample, sequenced in a study of molecular identifiers for immune sequencing clone quantification. MiXCR, run by TCRdb on the PCR reads, gives a single entry per CDR3 protein. The sample shows about 10,000 distinct CDR3 sequences, about 18% of them seen only once. The specimen sequenced was naive CD8+ T cells from blood, with Jurkat cell RNA spiked in. Subset denoted: FACS-sorted CD8+CD4-CCR7+CD45RA+ naive T cells. Every receptor here comes from a human donor in good health. Some libraries in this study had Jurkat cell RNA spiked in.

This clonotype is labeled as medium-sized. This chain uses TRBV7-9 with TRBJ2-7, with no clear D. With 3 bases removed from V and 0 bases from J, the gap between germline ends came to 15 bases. CDR3 length equals 16 residues. The germline gives CDR1 SEHNR, CDR2 FQNEAQ (reference sequence). This chain's CDR3 is CASSFSVGGASYEQYF. In DNA, the CDR3 is TGTGCCAGCAGCTTCAGCGTGGGTGGAGCCTCCTACGAGCAGTACTTC.

This clonotype was found many times. V is TRBV14 and J is TRBJ2-1, with 8 bases that match TRBD2. CDR1 SGHDN and CDR2 FVKESK come from the germline V gene. This CDR3 has 17 amino acids. Trimming cost V 1 base and J 8 bases; bases outside gene matches: 13. In nucleotides, the CDR3 is TGTGCCAGCAGCCAAGTTTGGTATACTAGCGGTATCGATGAGCAGTTCTTC. This gives the protein CASSQVWYTSGIDEQFF.

This clonotype occurred many times. The rearrangement joins TRBV19 to TRBJ1-5, with a tentative D call TRBD1 (5 bases). CDR3 length: 16 residues. Germline CDR1 and CDR2: LNHDA and SQIVND (reference sequence). V lost 3 bases and J lost 0, with 12 bases in between. CDR3 DNA: TGTGCCAGTAGTATCGGGGGGGACTATAGCAATCAGCCCCAGCATTTT. It specifies CASSIGGDYSNQPQHF. The whole variable domain, filled in from reference TRBV19 and TRBJ1-5, reads DGGITQSPKYLFRKEGQNVTLSCEQNLNHDAMYWYRQDPGQGLRLIYYSQIVNDFQKGDIAEGYSVSREKKESFPLTVTSAQKNPTAFYLCASSIGGDYSNQPQHFGDGTRLSIL.

This clonotype was counted ten times or more. The chain employs TRBV4-2 and TRBJ2-7; 12 positions match TRBD2. Germline V gene sequence: CDR1 LGHNA, CDR2 YNFKEQ. The V and J ends lost 1 base and 4 bases, in that order; junction bases with no gene match: 5. CDR3 length: 16 amino acids. This chain's CDR3 is CASSQGLAGAVYEQYF. The CDR3 nucleotides are TGTGCCAGCAGCCAAGGACTAGCGGGGGCGGTATACGAGCAGTACTTC.

This clonotype is deemed medium-sized. This chain connects TRBV4-1 to TRBJ2-6; D unresolved. The CDR3 spans 17 residues. Trimming removed 0 bases at V and 4 bases at J, with 13 bases between. Germline CDR1 reads MGHRA; CDR2 reads YSYEKL. The CDR3 protein is CASSQDRVPLGANVLTF. CDR3 nucleotides: TGCGCCAGCAGCCAAGATCGCGTCCCCCTGGGGGCCAACGTCCTGACTTTC.

On this clonotype itself: Given a much more abundant clone one base away, this may be a read error. The gene calls are TRBV13 and TRBJ2-3; possible D gene TRBD2, 5 bases. Germline V gene lookup returns CDR1 PRHDT and CDR2 FYEKMQ (reference sequence). The CDR3 is 15 residues long. The chain's CDR3 is CASGFSGRGTDTQYF. The CDR3 DNA reads TGTGCCAGCGGCTTTAGTGGGAGAGGGACAGATACGCAGTATTTT.

This clonotype was observed many times. The chain combines TRBV5-6 with TRBJ1-1, with D hard to call. The V end was cut by 2 bases, the J end by 2 bases, with 13 bases between. CDR3 size: 15 residues. Germline values: CDR1 SGHDT, CDR2 YYEEEE. In DNA form, the CDR3 reads TGTGCCAGCAGCTTCGGATCGTACGTAAACACTGAAGCTTTCTTT. Translated, it gives CASSFGSYVNTEAFF.

This clonotype was found many times. The chain uses TRBV5-4 and TRBJ2-7; no definite D call. Germline V gene sequence: CDR1 SGHNT, CDR2 YYREEE (reference sequence). V dropped 5 bases and J dropped 4 bases, with 10 bases sitting between them. The CDR3 length is 12 residues. The CDR3 loop reads CASRSDGYEQYF. For the CDR3, the DNA is TGTGCCAGCAGGAGTGACGGATACGAGCAGTACTTC.

This clonotype turned up a few times. This rearrangement joins TRBV7-9 to TRBJ2-2; D may be TRBD2 (6 bases). From germline, CDR1 is SEHNR and CDR2 FQNEAQ (reference sequence). CDR3 length: 17 amino acids. V gave up 4 bases and J gave up 2 bases, with 17 bases separating them. The CDR3 loop reads CASSWGLYVPNTGELFF. CDR3 nucleotide sequence: TGTGCCAGCAGCTGGGGACTCTACGTTCCCAACACCGGGGAGCTGTTTTTT.

In this sample, this clonotype turned up a few times. At one of its ends the junction is not consistent with the germline gene, which may arise from a read error. V and J are TRBV24-1 and TRBJ2-1; D is uncertain. The length of the CDR3 is 13 residues. Per germline, CDR1 KGHDR and CDR2 SFDVKD. CDR3 protein: CANSESGYNERFF. The CDR3 nucleotides are TGTGCCAACAGTGAGTCCGGGTACAATGAGCGGTTCTTC.

Of note for this clonotype: Here the CDR3 omits its conserved ending phenylalanine or tryptophan, so a read error is the likely source. The rearrangement links TRBV24-1 to TRBJ2-1, with unresolved D. The CDR3 has 11 residues. Trimming pared 4 bases from V and 4 bases from J, leaving 1 base between. The germline gives CDR1 KGHDR, CDR2 SFDVKD. CDR3 DNA: TGTGCCACCAGTGAGTACAATGAGCAGTTCCTC. It yields the protein CATSEYNEQFL.

This clonotype was detected a few times. Possible read error: a much larger clone is one base away. This chain joins TRBV25-1 and TRBJ2-1, with D perhaps matching TRBD1 (6 bases). CDR1 is MGHDK, CDR2 SYGVNS, per germline. The CDR3 covers 15 residues. The CDR3 protein is CASCDPGQSYNEQFF. CDR3 in DNA: TGTGCCAGCTGTGACCCCGGACAGTCCTACAATGAGCAGTTCTTC.

Remarks on this clonotype: This may arise from a read error, as a much more abundant clone is one base away. This sequence joins TRBV7-9 and TRBJ2-6; TRBD1 might be the D (5 bases). This CDR3 contains 17 residues. Germline values: CDR1 SEHNR, CDR2 FQNEAQ (reference sequence). This CDR3 is CASSPVQLTSGANALTF. In nucleotides, the CDR3 is TGTGCCAGCAGCCCCGTACAACTCACCTCTGGGGCCAACGCCCTGACTTTC.

The genes are TRBV7-8 and TRBJ2-7; 7 nucleotides align to TRBD1. The CDR3 sequence is 13 residues long. Per germline, CDR1 SGHVS and CDR2 FQNEAQ. J was trimmed by 4 bases and V by 0 bases; bases with no gene match: 0. CDR3 in DNA: TGTGCCAGCAGCTTAGCGACAGGGTACGAGCAGTACTTC. Translated, it gives CASSLATGYEQYF.